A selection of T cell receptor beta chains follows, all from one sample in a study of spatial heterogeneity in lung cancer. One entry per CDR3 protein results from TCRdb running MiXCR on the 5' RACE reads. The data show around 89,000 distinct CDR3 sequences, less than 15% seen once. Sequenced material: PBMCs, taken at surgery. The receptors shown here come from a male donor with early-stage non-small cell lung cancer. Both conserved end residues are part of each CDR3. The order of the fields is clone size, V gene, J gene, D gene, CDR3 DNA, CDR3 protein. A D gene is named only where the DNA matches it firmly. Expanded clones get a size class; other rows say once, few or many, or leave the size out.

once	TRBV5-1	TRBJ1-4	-	TGCGCCAGCAGCATGGGGGCACTTGCGTTCGATGAAAAACTGTTTTTT	CASSMGALAFDEKLFF
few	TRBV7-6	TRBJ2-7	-	TGTGCCAGCAGCCTACAGGGCGCCTCAGGGGAGCAGTACTTC	CASSLQGASGEQYF
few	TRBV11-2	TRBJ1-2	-	TGTGCCAGCAGCTTAGCCGCAGGGAATGGCTACACCTTC	CASSLAAGNGYTF
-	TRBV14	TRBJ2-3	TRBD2	TGTGCCAGCAGCCATTGGACTAGCGAGAGCACAGATACGCAGTATTTT	CASSHWTSESTDTQYF
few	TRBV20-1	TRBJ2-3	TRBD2	TGCAGTGCTAGAGATCCGACTAGCGGGAGGAAAGATACGCAGTATTTT	CSARDPTSGRKDTQYF
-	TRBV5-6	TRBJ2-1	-	TGTGCCAGCAGCCGGCCGGGGCTCCCACCCAGCGAGCAGTTCTTC	CASSRPGLPPSEQFF
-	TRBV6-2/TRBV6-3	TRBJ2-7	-	TGTGCCAGCAGTATAACCTTCCTCTACGAGCAGTACTTC	CASSITFLYEQYF
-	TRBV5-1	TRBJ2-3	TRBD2	TGCGCCAGCAGCCAACGACTAGCGGGAGGCACAGATACGCAGTATTTT	CASSQRLAGGTDTQYF
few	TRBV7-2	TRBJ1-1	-	TGTGCCAGCCGGCGGGAGGTTAGCACTGAAGCTTTCTTT	CASRREVSTEAFF
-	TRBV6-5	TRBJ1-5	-	TGTGCCAGCAGTTTTGCTTACACAGGTATTAGCAATCAGCCCCAGCATTTT	CASSFAYTGISNQPQHF
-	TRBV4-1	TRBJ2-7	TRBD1	TGCGCCAGCAGCATCACAGGGGAAGGTGCCTACGAGCAGTACTTC	CASSITGEGAYEQYF
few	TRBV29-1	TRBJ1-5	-	TGCAGCGTTGCTCCAGACGCTAGCAATCAGCCCCAGCATTTT	CSVAPDASNQPQHF
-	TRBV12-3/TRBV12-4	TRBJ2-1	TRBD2	TGTGCCAGCAGTCGACCGGGACTAGCGGTGTCCTACAATGAGCAGTTCTTC	CASSRPGLAVSYNEQFF
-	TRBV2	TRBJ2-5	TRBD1	TGTGCCAGCACCCGGGACAGGGGCGGAGGGGAGACCCAGTACTTC	CASTRDRGGGETQYF
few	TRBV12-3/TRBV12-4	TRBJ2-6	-	TGTGTCAGCAGCCCCAGACAATCCGGGGCCAACGTCCTGACTTTC	CVSSPRQSGANVLTF
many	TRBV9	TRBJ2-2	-	TGTGCCAGCAGCGTAGCGGATTCGGCTAGAACCGGGGAGCTGTTTTTT	CASSVADSARTGELFF
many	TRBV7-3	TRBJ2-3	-	TGTGCCAGCAGCGATACATCTTCAGATACGCAGTATTTT	CASSDTSSDTQYF
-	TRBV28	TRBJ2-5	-	TGTGCCAGCAGCCTCCCGGTCGGTCTCTCCTGGGAGACCCAGTACTTC	CASSLPVGLSWETQYF
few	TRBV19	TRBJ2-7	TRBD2	TGTGCAAGTAGCCTAGCGGGTAGCGGGAGTTTAACCGTCTACGAGCAGTACTTC	CASSLAGSGSLTVYEQYF
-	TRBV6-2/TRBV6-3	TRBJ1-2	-	TGTGCCAGCAGCTACGAGGTAGGGTCTCGGACTAACTATGGCTACACCTTC	CASSYEVGSRTNYGYTF
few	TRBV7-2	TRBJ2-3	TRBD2	TGTGCCAGCAGCTTAGTTGCGCGGGGGGGCAGAACAGATACGCAGTATTTT	CASSLVARGGRTDTQYF
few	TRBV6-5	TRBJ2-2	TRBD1	TGTGCCAGCAGTTATTGGGACAGGGCTCGCACCGGGGAGCTGTTTTTT	CASSYWDRARTGELFF
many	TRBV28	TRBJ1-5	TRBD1	TGTGCCAGCAGTTCAGGACAGGGAGGTCAGCCCCAGCATTTT	CASSSGQGGQPQHF
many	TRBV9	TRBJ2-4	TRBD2	TGTGCCAGCAGCCCTGGACTAGCGGGAATTAATGGGGCCAAAAACATTCAGTACTTC	CASSPGLAGINGAKNIQYF
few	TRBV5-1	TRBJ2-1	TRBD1	TGCGCCAGCAGCCTCTCGACAGGGGCCTTTTACAATGAGCAGTTCTTC	CASSLSTGAFYNEQFF
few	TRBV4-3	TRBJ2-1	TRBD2	TGCGCCAGCAGCACCCGGGAGGGGTCCTACAATGAGCAGTTCTTC	CASSTREGSYNEQFF